The 27 T cell receptor beta chains below all came from one sample that was sequenced in a study of blood T cell repertoires in COVID-19. Generated by immunoSEQ multiplex PCR, the TCRdb table keeps only in-frame clones and is missing some. The sample holds 200,000 to 250,000 clones, about 83% seen once. Sequenced material: peripheral blood. These receptors were obtained from a human donor in a cohort sampled during active COVID-19.

This chain links TRBV18 with TRBJ2-7, with 8 bases identical to TRBD2. The CDR3 is made up of 15 amino acids. V was pared by 3 bases and J by 0 bases, with 4 bases of the junction left unmatched. CDR1 and CDR2 from the germline V gene are KGHSH and LQKENI. The CDR3 DNA is TGTGCCAGCTCACCGCAGAGCGGGGGCTCCTACGAGCAGTACTTC. Translated: CASSPQSGGSYEQYF.

The rearrangement links TRBV11-1 to TRBJ2-1; TRBD1 matches 8 bases. This CDR3 region has 14 residues. After removal of 1 base from V and 8 bases from J, the junction contained 4 bases not matched to a gene. The germline V gene has CDR1 SGHAT and CDR2 FQDESV (reference sequence). As DNA, the CDR3 is TGTGCCAGCAGCTTAGGGACAGGGCCATATGAGCAGTTCTTC. Translation gives CASSLGTGPYEQFF.

The J gene is TRBJ2-2, the V gene TRBV27, with 16 bases matching TRBD2. This CDR3 region has 19 residues. CDR1 and CDR2 from the germline V gene are MNHEY and SMNVEV (reference sequence). V gave up 2 bases and J gave up 0 bases; unmatched junction bases: 3. The DNA of the CDR3 is TGTGCCAGCAGTTTAGGGACTAGCGGGGGGGCGCCGAACACCGGGGAGCTGTTTTTT. Its translation is CASSLGTSGGAPNTGELFF.

V is TRBV25-1 and J is TRBJ1-2, with D perhaps matching TRBD1 (5 bases). V lost 3 bases and J 2 bases, leaving 13 bases between the germline ends. The germline V gene encodes CDR1 MGHDK and CDR2 SYGVNS. The CDR3 is 15 amino acids. The CDR3 reads CASSDPQTENYGYTF. The CDR3, as DNA: TGTGCCAGCAGTGACCCACAGACAGAGAACTATGGCTACACCTTC.

The rearrangement links TRBV30 to TRBJ2-5; 9 nucleotides agree with TRBD2. With V trimmed by 3 bases and J by 2 bases, 7 bases remained unmatched. Looked up from germline, CDR1 is GTSNPN and CDR2 is SVGIG (reference sequence). The CDR3 has 15 residues. In nucleotides, the CDR3 is TGTGCCTGGAGGAATAGCGGGGGTCTTCAAGAGACCCAGTACTTC. Its protein product is CAWRNSGGLQETQYF.

The chain carries TRBV6-1 and TRBJ2-1; D ambiguous. The V and J ends lost 2 bases and 9 bases respectively, with 11 bases between them. Germline V gene lookup returns CDR1 MNHNS and CDR2 SASEGT. CDR3 length: 13 residues. The CDR3 spells CASSELLVGEQFF. As DNA, the CDR3 is TGTGCCAGCAGTGAACTCTTGGTCGGTGAGCAGTTCTTC.

V is TRBV5-1 and J is TRBJ2-1, with TRBD1 identical over 12 bases. Trimming at V came to 4 bases and at J to 7 bases, leaving 3 bases not matched to a gene. There are 14 residues in the CDR3. Germline lookup yields CDR1 SGHRS and CDR2 YFSETQ. Here the CDR3 DNA reads TGCGCCAGCAGCAGGGACAGGGGGCTAAATGAGCAGTTCTTC. Translated: CASSRDRGLNEQFF.

This rearrangement joins TRBV2 to TRBJ1-1, with D possibly being TRBD1 (6 bases). V dropped 4 bases and J dropped 0 bases, with 12 bases sitting between them. CDR1 and CDR2 from the germline V gene are SNHLY and FYNNEI. This CDR3 spans 15 amino acids. The chain's CDR3 is CASSGRQEMNTEAFF. As DNA, the CDR3 is TGTGCCAGCAGTGGTCGACAGGAAATGAACACTGAAGCTTTCTTT.

About this clone: The same CDR3 also results from other DNA sequences found in this sample. The V and J genes are TRBV19 and TRBJ2-1, with D unresolved. The CDR3 has 12 amino acids. With 5 bases removed from V and 10 bases from J, the gap between germline ends came to 12 bases. Germline CDR1 is LNHDA and CDR2 is SQIVND (reference sequence). CDR3 sequence reads: CASSPQRGEQFF. CDR3 in DNA: TGTGCCAGTAGTCCCCAGCGCGGAGAGCAGTTCTTC. The variable domain in full, completed from reference TRBV19 and TRBJ2-1, reads DGGITQSPKYLFRKEGQNVTLSCEQNLNHDAMYWYRQDPGQGLRLIYYSQIVNDFQKGDIAEGYSVSREKKESFPLTVTSAQKNPTAFYLCASSPQRGEQFFGPGTRLTVL.

The V gene is TRBV6-5, the J gene TRBJ1-2, with 7 bases identical to TRBD1. The germline V gene encodes CDR1 MNHEY and CDR2 SVGAGI. This CDR3 region has 13 residues. J gave up 4 bases and V 6 bases, and 5 bases lay outside the gene matches. This chain's CDR3 is CASSQDRVYGYTF. The DNA for the CDR3 is TGTGCCAGCAGCCAAGACAGGGTCTATGGCTACACCTTC.

V usage is TRBV7-8 and J usage is TRBJ1-4; 7 nucleotides align to TRBD1. This CDR3 contains 15 residues. The trim removed 5 bases at V and 4 bases at J, leaving 7 bases unmatched. CDR1 and CDR2 from the germline V gene are SGHVS and FQNEAQ. The CDR3 reads CASSQQGTYNEKLFF. The CDR3 DNA is TGTGCCAGCAGCCAACAGGGGACCTATAATGAAAAACTGTTTTTT. The full variable domain, rest sourced from reference TRBV7-8 and TRBJ1-4, is GAGVSQSPRYKVAKRGQDVALRCDPISGHVSLFWYQQALGQGPEFLTYFQNEAQLDKSGLPSDRFFAERPEGSVSTLKIQRTQQEDSAVYLCASSQQGTYNEKLFFGSGTQLSVL.

DNA of the CDR3: TGTGCCAGCAGCTTGGCAGCTGGAAACACCATATATTTT. It codes for CASSLAAGNTIYF. This sequence joins TRBV5-4 and TRBJ1-3; D call uncertain. This CDR3 region has 13 residues. V lost 0 bases and J 2 bases, leaving 3 bases between the germline ends. Per the germline V gene, CDR1 is SGHNT and CDR2 is YYREEE (reference sequence).

The chain combines TRBV11-2 with TRBJ2-7; TRBD1 matches at 8 bases. There are 14 residues in the CDR3. With V trimmed by 4 bases and J by 3 bases, 5 bases remained unmatched. Germline lookup yields CDR1 SGHAT and CDR2 FQNNGV. The DNA for the CDR3 is TGTGCCAGCAGCTCTCGGACAGGGAACTACGAGCAGTACTTC. Translating it yields CASSSRTGNYEQYF. The full variable domain, in which reference TRBV11-2 and TRBJ2-7 provide the parts outside the CDR3, is EAGVAQSPRYKIIEKRQSVAFWCNPISGHATLYWYQQILGQGPKLLIQFQNNGVVDDSQLPKDRFSAERLKGVDSTLKIQPAKLEDSAVYLCASSSRTGNYEQYFGPGTRLTVT.

This chain connects TRBV13 to TRBJ2-5, with TRBD2 identical over 9 bases. The CDR3 length is 15 residues. Germline-derived CDR1 and CDR2 are PRHDT and FYEKMQ (reference sequence). V was pared by 3 bases and J by 4 bases, with 6 bases of the junction left unmatched. For the CDR3, the DNA is TGTGCCAGCAGCTTCCCCGCTAGCGGGATAGAGACCCAGTACTTC. It translates to CASSFPASGIETQYF.

The J gene is TRBJ2-1, the V gene TRBV5-1; 11 bases are a match to TRBD1. Germline CDR1 is SGHRS and CDR2 is YFSETQ. The length of the CDR3 is 13 residues. V was pared by 7 bases and J by 7 bases, with 4 bases of the junction left unmatched. The DNA of the CDR3 is TGCGCCAGCCGGGGGACAGGGGGAAATGAGCAGTTCTTC. This gives the protein CASRGTGGNEQFF.

This clone was recorded only once. The junction departs from the called germline gene at one end, perhaps through a read error. In DNA, the CDR3 is TGTACCAGCAGCCTCACTACGGTGGCAGATCAGCCCCAGCATTTT. This codes for CTSSLTTVADQPQHF. This sequence joins TRBV7-9 and TRBJ1-5; no firm D call. This CDR3 is 15 amino acids long. The germline gives CDR1 SEHNR, CDR2 FQNEAQ (reference sequence).

V gene TRBV7-8 combines with J gene TRBJ2-4; 12 nucleotides agree with TRBD2. Germline V gene sequence: CDR1 SGHVS, CDR2 FQNEAQ. The CDR3 runs to 19 residues. J was trimmed by 1 base and V by 2 bases; bases with no gene match: 9. The CDR3 DNA reads TGTGCCAGCAGCTTACTCACTAGCGGGGGGCCGGGGGCCAAAAACATTCAGTACTTC. Translating gives CASSLLTSGGPGAKNIQYF. Full variable domain (remainder filled in from reference TRBV7-8 and TRBJ2-4): GAGVSQSPRYKVAKRGQDVALRCDPISGHVSLFWYQQALGQGPEFLTYFQNEAQLDKSGLPSDRFFAERPEGSVSTLKIQRTQQEDSAVYLCASSLLTSGGPGAKNIQYFGAGTRLSVL.

The J gene is TRBJ2-3, the V gene TRBV24-1; TRBD2 matches 7 bases. Per germline, CDR1 KGHDR and CDR2 SFDVKD. The J segment lost 2 bases and the V segment lost 7 bases, leaving 5 bases of the junction unmatched. The CDR3 has 14 residues. CDR3 protein: CATRGRGDTDTQYF. Here the CDR3 DNA reads TGTGCCACCAGGGGGAGGGGAGACACAGATACGCAGTATTTT.

This clone was found a few times. The sample contains more than one DNA sequence encoding this CDR3. The chain is built from TRBV7-9 and TRBJ1-1; perhaps TRBD1 as D (5 bases). CDR3 length: 13 residues. CDR1 and CDR2 from the germline V gene are SEHNR and FQNEAQ (reference sequence). V was clipped by 2 bases and J by 1 base, with 5 bases between them. In nucleotides, the CDR3 is TGTGCCAGCAGCTTAACAGGGAACACTGAAGCTTTCTTT. The encoded protein is CASSLTGNTEAFF.

The rearrangement joins TRBV5-4 to TRBJ1-2; 7 bases match TRBD1. The CDR3 sequence is 14 residues long. V lost 4 bases and J lost 8; bases outside the gene matches: 11. Germline V lookup: CDR1 SGHNT, CDR2 YYREEE (reference sequence). DNA for the CDR3: TGTGCCAGCAGCCCCGACAGGGCTCGCGGAGGCTACACCTTC. Its translation: CASSPDRARGGYTF.

The rearrangement links TRBV24-1 to TRBJ2-5; D unclear. The CDR3 contains 16 residues. Germline assignment: CDR1 KGHDR and CDR2 SFDVKD. V dropped 2 bases and J dropped 3 bases, with 15 bases sitting between them. CDR3 region: CATSDSQQKPKETQYF. The CDR3 DNA follows: TGTGCCACCAGTGATTCCCAACAAAAACCCAAAGAGACCCAGTACTTC.

This clone came up once. The chain joins TRBV3-1 (or the pseudogene TRBV3-2) to TRBJ2-5, with D perhaps TRBD1 (5 bases). Trimming stripped 0 bases from V and 5 bases from J, with 16 bases between. This CDR3 comprises 16 residues. From germline, CDR1 is LGHDT and CDR2 YNNKEL (reference sequence). The CDR3 DNA is TGTGCCAGCAGCCAAGATCTGGGCACACAGGCGGAGACCCAGTACTTC. The encoded protein is CASSQDLGTQAETQYF.

The chain combines TRBV10-2 with TRBJ1-4; TRBD1 might be the D (6 bases). The CDR3 is 15 residues long. The ends were cut back, 3 bases at V and 3 bases at J, with 11 bases in the middle. CDR1 WSHSY and CDR2 SAAADI come from the germline V gene. The chain's CDR3 is CASSDQGMANEKLFF. As DNA, the CDR3 is TGCGCCAGCAGTGACCAGGGGATGGCTAATGAAAAACTGTTTTTT.

J is TRBJ2-1 and V is TRBV28, with 7 bases identical to TRBD2. The germline V gene has CDR1 MDHEN and CDR2 SYDVKM. This CDR3 is 20 amino acids long. The J segment lost 4 bases and the V segment lost 1 base, leaving 19 bases of the junction unmatched. The CDR3 region has the DNA TGTGCCAGCAGTTTATCGGGCGGGAGTGGCCATCGGTCCCTTTACAATGAGCAGTTCTTC. Translation: CASSLSGGSGHRSLYNEQFF.

The V call is TRBV14, the J call TRBJ2-7; 11 bases agree with TRBD2. From germline, CDR1 is SGHDN and CDR2 FVKESK. V dropped 1 base and J dropped 5; count of bases not matched to a gene: 19. CDR3 length: 20 amino acids. As DNA, the CDR3 is TGTGCCAGCAGCCAAGGCCACGCGTACGGATTAGCGGGAGGGACCCACGAGCAGTACTTC. Protein product: CASSQGHAYGLAGGTHEQYF.

The V call is TRBV3-1 (or the pseudogene TRBV3-2), the J call TRBJ2-1, with TRBD1 identical over 8 bases. The CDR3 has 15 amino acids. After removal of 4 bases from V and 4 bases from J, the junction contained 6 bases not matched to a gene. Germline CDR1 LGHDT, CDR2 YNNKEL (reference sequence). This CDR3 is CASSPTGGSYNEQFF. In DNA, the CDR3 is TGTGCCAGCAGCCCAACAGGGGGGTCATACAATGAGCAGTTCTTC.

The J gene is TRBJ1-1, the V gene TRBV18, with TRBD1 matching 7 bases. The germline V gene has CDR1 KGHSH and CDR2 LQKENI. Unmatched junction bases numbered 9, after V lost 2 bases and J lost 6 bases. The CDR3 consists of 15 residues. CDR3 in DNA: TGTGCCAGCTCACCAGAGGGGGCGACCAATTCTGAAGCTTTCTTT. Translating it yields CASSPEGATNSEAFF.